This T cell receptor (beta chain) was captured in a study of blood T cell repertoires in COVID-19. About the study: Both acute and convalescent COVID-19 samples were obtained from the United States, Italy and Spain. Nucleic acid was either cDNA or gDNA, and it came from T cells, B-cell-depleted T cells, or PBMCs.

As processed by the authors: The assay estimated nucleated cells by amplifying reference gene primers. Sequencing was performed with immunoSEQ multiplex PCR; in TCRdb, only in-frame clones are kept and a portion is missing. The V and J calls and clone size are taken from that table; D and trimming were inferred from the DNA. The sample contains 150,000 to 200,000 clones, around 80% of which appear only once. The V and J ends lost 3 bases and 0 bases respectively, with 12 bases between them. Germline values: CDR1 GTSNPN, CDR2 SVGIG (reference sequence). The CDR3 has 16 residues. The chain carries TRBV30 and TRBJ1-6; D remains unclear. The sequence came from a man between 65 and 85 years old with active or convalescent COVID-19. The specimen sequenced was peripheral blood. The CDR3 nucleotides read TGTGCCTGGAGATTACCCGACACCTCCTATAATTCACCCCTCCACTTT. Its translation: CAWRLPDTSYNSPLHF.